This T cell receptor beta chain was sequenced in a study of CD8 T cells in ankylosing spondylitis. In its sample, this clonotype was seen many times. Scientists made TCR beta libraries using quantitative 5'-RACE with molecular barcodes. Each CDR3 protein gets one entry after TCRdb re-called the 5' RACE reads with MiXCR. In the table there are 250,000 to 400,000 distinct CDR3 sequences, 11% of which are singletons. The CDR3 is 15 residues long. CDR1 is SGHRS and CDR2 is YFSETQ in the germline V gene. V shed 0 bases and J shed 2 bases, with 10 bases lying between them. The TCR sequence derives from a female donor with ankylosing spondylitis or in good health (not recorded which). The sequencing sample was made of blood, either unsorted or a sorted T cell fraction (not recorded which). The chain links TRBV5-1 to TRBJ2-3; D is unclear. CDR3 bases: TGCGCCAGCAGCTTGGACGTGGGAATCACAGATACGCAGTATTTT. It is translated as CASSLDVGITDTQYF.